This is a list of T cell receptor beta chains from one sample in a study of blood T cell repertoires in COVID-19. Sequencing used immunoSEQ multiplex PCR; TCRdb keeps in-frame clones, though not all of them. The sample lists some 300,000 clones, around four fifths occurring once. Sequencing used peripheral blood. The receptors stem from a woman aged 45-59 years with active or convalescent COVID-19. Each CDR3 is given with its conserved first and last residue. D genes are given only for firm matches. Clone sizes are given selectively: once, few, many, or a class where the clone is expanded.

size,D,V,J,CDR3,DNA
once,TRBD1,TRBV29-1,TRBJ1-1,CSVVISRGQGRTEAFF,TGCAGCGTTGTAATTTCTAGGGGACAGGGGAGGACTGAAGCTTTCTTT
.,.,TRBV30,TRBJ1-2,CAWSRRANYGYTF,TGTGCCTGGAGCCGTCGCGCTAACTATGGCTACACCTTC
.,TRBD1,TRBV5-1,TRBJ2-6,CASSPWTGDSSGANVLTF,TGCGCCAGCAGCCCGTGGACAGGTGATAGCTCTGGGGCCAACGTCCTGACTTTC
.,.,TRBV7-8,TRBJ1-5,CASSKGQYSNQPQHF,TGTGCCAGCAGCAAAGGACAGTATAGCAATCAGCCCCAGCATTTT
.,.,TRBV27,TRBJ1-1,CASSLSPTALEAFF,TGTGCCAGCAGTTTATCCCCGACAGCCCTTGAAGCTTTCTTT
.,.,TRBV6-5,TRBJ1-2,CASTRQRPNYGYTF,TGTGCCAGCACTAGACAGCGACCTAACTATGGCTACACCTTC
.,TRBD1,TRBV5-1,TRBJ1-4,CASSVGDRAPATNEKLFF,TGCGCCAGCAGCGTGGGGGACAGGGCTCCCGCAACTAATGAAAAACTGTTTTTT
.,.,TRBV28,TRBJ1-1,CASSSPPRNTEAFF,TGTGCCAGCAGTTCCCCTCCCAGGAACACTGAAGCTTTCTTT
.,TRBD1,TRBV4-2,TRBJ2-3,CASSHRTGGHTDTQYF,TGTGCCAGCAGCCACCGGACAGGGGGGCACACAGATACGCAGTATTTT
.,TRBD1,TRBV7-8,TRBJ1-1,CASSAGGSSEAFF,TGTGCCAGCAGCGCAGGGGGTAGTTCTGAAGCTTTCTTT
.,.,TRBV10-3,TRBJ1-2,CAISGSIYGYTF,TGTGCCATCAGTGGGAGTATCTATGGCTACACCTTC
.,TRBD1,TRBV19,TRBJ1-4,CATHPYSRQGEEKLFF,TGTGCCACTCACCCCTACTCGCGACAGGGAGAGGAAAAACTGTTTTTT
few,TRBD2,TRBV4-1,TRBJ2-3,CASSQDMGLAGDTQYF,TGCGCCAGCAGCCAAGATATGGGACTAGCGGGAGATACGCAGTATTTT
.,.,TRBV29-1,TRBJ2-5,CSVVDGETQYF,TGCAGCGTTGTTGACGGGGAGACCCAGTACTTC
.,TRBD2,TRBV27,TRBJ2-5,CASSLAGAKTQYF,TGTGCCAGCAGTTTGGCGGGAGCGAAGACCCAGTACTTC
.,TRBD1,TRBV3-1/TRBV3-2,TRBJ1-5,CASSQGDRNQPQHF,TGTGCCAGCAGCCAGGGGGACAGGAATCAGCCCCAGCATTTT
.,.,TRBV7-6,TRBJ2-7,CASSPSSYEQYF,TGTGCCAGCAGCCCGAGCTCCTACGAGCAGTACTTC
.,TRBD2,TRBV30,TRBJ2-1,CAWSLLGLAGASYNEQFF,TGTGCCTGGAGTTTGCTGGGACTAGCGGGAGCCTCCTACAATGAGCAGTTCTTC
.,.,TRBV2,TRBJ2-5,CASSVGRVEETQYF,TGTGCCAGCAGTGTGGGCAGGGTGGAAGAGACCCAGTACTTC
.,TRBD2,TRBV27,TRBJ2-1,CASSQAGGPRNEQFF,TGTGCCAGCAGTCAAGCGGGAGGGCCTCGGAATGAGCAGTTCTTC
.,TRBD2,TRBV24-1,TRBJ2-5,CAVSGGDPETQYF,TGTGCCGTCAGCGGGGGGGATCCGGAGACCCAGTACTTC
.,TRBD2,TRBV30,TRBJ2-2,CAWSNLGEGPSTGELFF,TGTGCCTGGAGTAATCTGGGGGAGGGCCCATCGACCGGGGAGCTGTTTTTT
.,TRBD1,TRBV19,TRBJ2-7,CASRDRAYEQYF,TGTGCCAGCCGGGACAGGGCGTACGAGCAGTACTTC
.,.,TRBV12-3/TRBV12-4,TRBJ2-1,CASRNFYVDEQFF,TGTGCCAGCAGAAACTTTTATGTGGATGAGCAGTTCTTC